This T cell receptor (beta chain) was sequenced during a study of OX40 agonist ivuxolimab in advanced cancers. As for the study in general: It was permissible to have had prior anti-PD-1, anti-PD-L1 or anti-CTLA-4 therapy, and approximately 38% had some.

Of note for this clone: The antigen remains undetermined.

Study results and caveats: The work left the antigen specificity of expanded peripheral T cells undetermined. Researchers report that CD8+ T cells had, on average, more expanded clones than CD4+. Dose levels from 0.1 to 3.0 mg/kg saw CD4+ and CD8+ blood T cells expand clonally by week 6.

The germline V gene has CDR1 SGHDN and CDR2 FVKESK. J gave up 4 bases and V 0 bases, and 12 bases lay outside the gene matches. This CDR3 contains 18 residues. TCRdb keeps only in-frame clones here, not all; method: immunoSEQ multiplex PCR. The table lists over 75,000 clones, approximately 94% of them singletons. Sequencing was performed on CD4+ or CD8+ T cells sorted from blood, taken in a trial of the OX40 agonist ivuxolimab. The rearrangement joins TRBV14 to TRBJ1-2; 9 bases are a match to TRBD1. The receptor was derived from an adult with an advanced solid tumor such as melanoma, head and neck, liver or kidney cancer. The DNA of the CDR3 is TGTGCCAGCAGCCAAGATGGGATTACCGGGACAGGGCTCTATGGCTACACCTTC. Protein: CASSQDGITGTGLYGYTF.